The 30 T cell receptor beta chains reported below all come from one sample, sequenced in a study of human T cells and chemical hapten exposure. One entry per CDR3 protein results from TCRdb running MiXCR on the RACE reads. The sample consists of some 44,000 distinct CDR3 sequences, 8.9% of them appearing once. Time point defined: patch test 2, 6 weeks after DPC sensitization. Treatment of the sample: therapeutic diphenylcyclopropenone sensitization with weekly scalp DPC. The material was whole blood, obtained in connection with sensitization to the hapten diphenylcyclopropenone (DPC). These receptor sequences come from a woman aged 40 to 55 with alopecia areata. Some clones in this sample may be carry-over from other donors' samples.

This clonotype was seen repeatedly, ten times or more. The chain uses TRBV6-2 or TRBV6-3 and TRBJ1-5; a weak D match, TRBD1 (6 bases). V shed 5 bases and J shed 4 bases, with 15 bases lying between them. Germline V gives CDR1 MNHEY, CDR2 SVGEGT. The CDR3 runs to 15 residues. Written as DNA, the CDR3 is TGTGCCAGCAGTACGCCAGACAGGTTTAATCAGCCCCAGCATTTT. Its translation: CASSTPDRFNQPQHF.

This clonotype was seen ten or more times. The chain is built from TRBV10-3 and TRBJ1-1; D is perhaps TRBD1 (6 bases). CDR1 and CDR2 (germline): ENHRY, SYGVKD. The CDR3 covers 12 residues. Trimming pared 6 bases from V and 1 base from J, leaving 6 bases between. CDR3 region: CAIRGANTEAFF. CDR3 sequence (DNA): TGTGCCATCAGGGGGGCGAACACTGAAGCTTTCTTT.

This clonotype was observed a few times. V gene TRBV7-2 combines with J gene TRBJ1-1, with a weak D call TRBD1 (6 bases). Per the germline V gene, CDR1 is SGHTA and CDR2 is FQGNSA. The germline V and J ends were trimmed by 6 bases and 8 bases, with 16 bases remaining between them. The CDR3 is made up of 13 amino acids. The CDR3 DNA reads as TGTGCCAGCAGAGAGGCTCGGGGGCGGGAAGCTTTCTTT. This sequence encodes CASREARGREAFF.

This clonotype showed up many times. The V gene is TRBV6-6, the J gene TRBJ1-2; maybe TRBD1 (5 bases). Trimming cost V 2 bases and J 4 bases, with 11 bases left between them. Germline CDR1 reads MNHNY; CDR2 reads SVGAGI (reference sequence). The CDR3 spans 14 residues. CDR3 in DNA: TGTGCCAGCAGTTACCCAGGGTCAGTCTATGGCTACACCTTC. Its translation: CASSYPGSVYGYTF.

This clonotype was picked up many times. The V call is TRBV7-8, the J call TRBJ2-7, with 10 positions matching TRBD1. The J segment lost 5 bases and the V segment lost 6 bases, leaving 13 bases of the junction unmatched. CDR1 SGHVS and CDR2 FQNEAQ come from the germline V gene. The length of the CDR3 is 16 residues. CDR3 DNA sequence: TGTGCCAGCAGTCCAGGGGGGCGACAGGGGGCCCACGAGCAGTACTTC. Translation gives CASSPGGRQGAHEQYF. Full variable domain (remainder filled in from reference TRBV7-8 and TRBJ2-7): GAGVSQSPRYKVAKRGQDVALRCDPISGHVSLFWYQQALGQGPEFLTYFQNEAQLDKSGLPSDRFFAERPEGSVSTLKIQRTQQEDSAVYLCASSPGGRQGAHEQYFGPGTRLTVT.

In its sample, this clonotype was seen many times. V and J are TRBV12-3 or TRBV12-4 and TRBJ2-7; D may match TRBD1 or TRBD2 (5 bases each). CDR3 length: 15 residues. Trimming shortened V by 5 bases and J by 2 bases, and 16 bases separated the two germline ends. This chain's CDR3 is CASSGTGPGAYEQYF. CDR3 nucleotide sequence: TGTGCCAGCAGTGGTACGGGGCCCGGGGCCTACGAGCAGTACTTC.

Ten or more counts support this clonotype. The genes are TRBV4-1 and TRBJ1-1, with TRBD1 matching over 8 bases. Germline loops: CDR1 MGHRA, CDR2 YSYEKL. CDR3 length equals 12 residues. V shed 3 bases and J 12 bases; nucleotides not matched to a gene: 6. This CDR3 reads CASSQSGGGPFF. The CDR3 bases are TGCGCCAGCAGCCAGTCAGGGGGCGGTCCTTTCTTT.

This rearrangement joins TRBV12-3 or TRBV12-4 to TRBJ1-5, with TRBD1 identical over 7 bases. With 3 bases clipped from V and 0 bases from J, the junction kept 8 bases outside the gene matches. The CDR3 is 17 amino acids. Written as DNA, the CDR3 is TGTGCCAGCAGTTTGGAACAGGGGATTGATAGCAATCAGCCCCAGCATTTT. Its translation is CASSLEQGIDSNQPQHF.

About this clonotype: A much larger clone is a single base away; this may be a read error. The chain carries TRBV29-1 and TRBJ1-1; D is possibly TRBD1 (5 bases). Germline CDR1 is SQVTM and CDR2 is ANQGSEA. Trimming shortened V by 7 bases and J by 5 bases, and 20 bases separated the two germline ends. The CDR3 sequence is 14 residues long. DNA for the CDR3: TGCAGCGATGGGGACGCCGGGAAATCAACTGAAGCTTTCTTT. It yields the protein CSDGDAGKSTEAFF.

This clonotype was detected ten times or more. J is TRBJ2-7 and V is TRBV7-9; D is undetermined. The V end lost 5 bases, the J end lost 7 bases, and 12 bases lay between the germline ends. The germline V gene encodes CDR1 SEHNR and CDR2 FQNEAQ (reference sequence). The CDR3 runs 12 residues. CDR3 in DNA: TGTGCCAGCAGCACGCCTACCGGTGAGCAGTACTTC. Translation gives CASSTPTGEQYF.

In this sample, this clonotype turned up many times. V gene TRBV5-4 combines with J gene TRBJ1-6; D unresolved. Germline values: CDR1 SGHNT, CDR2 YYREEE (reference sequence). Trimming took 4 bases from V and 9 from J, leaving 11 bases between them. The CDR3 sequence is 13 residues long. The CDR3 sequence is CASSPAGVSPLHF. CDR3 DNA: TGTGCCAGCAGCCCCGCGGGCGTTTCACCCCTCCACTTT.

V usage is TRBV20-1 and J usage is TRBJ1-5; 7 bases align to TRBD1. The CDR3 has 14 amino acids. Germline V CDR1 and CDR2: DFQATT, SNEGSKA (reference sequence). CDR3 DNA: TGCATTGCGCAGACAGGGTTAAGCAATCAGCCCCAGCATTTT. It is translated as CIAQTGLSNQPQHF.

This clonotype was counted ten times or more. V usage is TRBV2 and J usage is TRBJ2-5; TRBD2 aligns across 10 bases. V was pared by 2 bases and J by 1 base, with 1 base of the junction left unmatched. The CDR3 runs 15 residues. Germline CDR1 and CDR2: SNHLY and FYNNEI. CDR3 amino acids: CASSEIAGGQETQYF. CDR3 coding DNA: TGTGCCAGCAGTGAAATAGCGGGAGGCCAAGAGACCCAGTACTTC.

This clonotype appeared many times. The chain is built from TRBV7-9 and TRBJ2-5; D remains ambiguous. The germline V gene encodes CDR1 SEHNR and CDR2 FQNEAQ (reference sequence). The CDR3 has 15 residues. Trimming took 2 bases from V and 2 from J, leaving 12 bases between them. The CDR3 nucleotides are TGTGCCAGCAGCTTATGGGTTATCAAACAAGAGACCCAGTACTTC. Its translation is CASSLWVIKQETQYF.

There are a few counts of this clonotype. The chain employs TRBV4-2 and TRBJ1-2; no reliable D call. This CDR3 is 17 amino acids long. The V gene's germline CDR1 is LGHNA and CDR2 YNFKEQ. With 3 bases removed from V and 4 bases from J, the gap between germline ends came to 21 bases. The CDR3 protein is CASSQSNSNIFAYGYTF. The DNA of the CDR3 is TGTGCCAGCAGCCAGTCGAACAGTAATATATTTGCCTATGGCTACACCTTC.

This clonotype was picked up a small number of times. CDR3 nucleotide sequence: TGTGCCAGCAGTTTAAAGTTACTAGCGGGGGCCACCTACGAGCAGTACTTC. It codes for CASSLKLLAGATYEQYF. The chain recombines TRBV6-2 or TRBV6-3 with TRBJ2-7, with 11 bases matching TRBD2. The CDR3 consists of 17 residues. Per germline, CDR1 MNHEY and CDR2 SVGEGT. Trimming at V came to 4 bases and at J to 2 bases, leaving 10 bases not matched to a gene.

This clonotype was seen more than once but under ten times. CDR3: CATGDSYEQYF. In nucleotides, the CDR3 is TGTGCCACCGGGGACAGTTACGAGCAGTACTTC. V and J are TRBV28 and TRBJ2-7; 7 bases agree with TRBD1. Trimming took 10 bases from V and 4 from J; bases not matched to a gene: 4. This CDR3 is 11 amino acids long. Germline CDR1 and CDR2: MDHEN and SYDVKM.

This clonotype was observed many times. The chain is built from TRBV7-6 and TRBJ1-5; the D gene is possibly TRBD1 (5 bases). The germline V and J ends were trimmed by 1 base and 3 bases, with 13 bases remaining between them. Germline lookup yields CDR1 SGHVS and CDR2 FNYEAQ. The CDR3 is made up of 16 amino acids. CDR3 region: CASSLEVGALNQPQHF. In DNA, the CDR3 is TGTGCCAGCAGCTTAGAGGTAGGGGCCCTCAATCAGCCCCAGCATTTT.

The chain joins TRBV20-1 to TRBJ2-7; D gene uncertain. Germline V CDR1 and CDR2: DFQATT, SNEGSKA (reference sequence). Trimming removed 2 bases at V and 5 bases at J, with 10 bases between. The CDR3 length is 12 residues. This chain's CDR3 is CSARQQINEQYF. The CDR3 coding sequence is TGCAGTGCTAGACAACAAATCAACGAGCAGTACTTC.

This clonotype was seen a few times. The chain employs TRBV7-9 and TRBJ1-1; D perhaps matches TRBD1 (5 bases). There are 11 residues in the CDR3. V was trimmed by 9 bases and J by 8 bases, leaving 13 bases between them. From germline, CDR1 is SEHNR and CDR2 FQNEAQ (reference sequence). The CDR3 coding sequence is TGTGCCAGTGGAGGGACGGGAGAAGCTTTCTTT. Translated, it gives CASGGTGEAFF.

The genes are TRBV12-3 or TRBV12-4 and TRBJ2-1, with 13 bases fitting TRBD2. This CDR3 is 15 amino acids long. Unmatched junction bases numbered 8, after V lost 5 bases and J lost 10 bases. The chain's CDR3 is CASSLTSGGAREQFF. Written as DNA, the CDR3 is TGTGCCAGCAGTCTAACTAGCGGGGGGGCCAGGGAGCAGTTCTTC.

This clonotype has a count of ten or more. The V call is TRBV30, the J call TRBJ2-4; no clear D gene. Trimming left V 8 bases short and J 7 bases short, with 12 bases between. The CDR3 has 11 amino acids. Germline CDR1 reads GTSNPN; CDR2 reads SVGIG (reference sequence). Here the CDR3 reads CARSNGNIQYF. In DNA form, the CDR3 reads TGTGCCCGTTCAAATGGCAACATTCAGTACTTC.

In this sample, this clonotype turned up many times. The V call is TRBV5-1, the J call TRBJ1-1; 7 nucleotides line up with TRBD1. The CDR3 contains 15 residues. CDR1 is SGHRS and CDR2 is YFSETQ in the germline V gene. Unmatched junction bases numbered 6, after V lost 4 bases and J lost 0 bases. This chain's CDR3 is CASSHPDRLNTEAFF. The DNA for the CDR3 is TGCGCCAGCAGCCACCCGGACAGGTTGAACACTGAAGCTTTCTTT.

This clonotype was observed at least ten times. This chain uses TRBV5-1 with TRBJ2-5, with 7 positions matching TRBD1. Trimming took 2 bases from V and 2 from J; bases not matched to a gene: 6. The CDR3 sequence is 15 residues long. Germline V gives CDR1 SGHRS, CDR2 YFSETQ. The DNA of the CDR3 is TGCGCCAGCAGCTTCGGGACAGTTTCACAAGAGACCCAGTACTTC. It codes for CASSFGTVSQETQYF.

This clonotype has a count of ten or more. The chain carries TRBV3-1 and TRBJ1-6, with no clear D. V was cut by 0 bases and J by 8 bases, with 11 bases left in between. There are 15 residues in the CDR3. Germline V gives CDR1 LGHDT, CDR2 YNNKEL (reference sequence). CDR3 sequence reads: CASSQDFRTYSPLHF. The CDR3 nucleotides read TGTGCCAGCAGCCAAGACTTCAGAACGTATTCACCCCTCCACTTT.

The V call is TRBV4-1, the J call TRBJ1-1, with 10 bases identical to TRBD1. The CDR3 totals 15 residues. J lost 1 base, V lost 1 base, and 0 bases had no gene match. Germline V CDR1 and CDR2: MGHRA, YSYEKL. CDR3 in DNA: TGCGCCAGCAGCCAAGGGACAGGGGGGAACACTGAAGCTTTCTTT. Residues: CASSQGTGGNTEAFF.

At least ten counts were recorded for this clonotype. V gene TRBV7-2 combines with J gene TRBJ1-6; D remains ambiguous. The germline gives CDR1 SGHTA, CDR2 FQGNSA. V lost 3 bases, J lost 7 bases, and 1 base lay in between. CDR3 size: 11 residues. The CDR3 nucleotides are TGTGCCAGCAGCTTGAATTCACCCCTCCACTTT. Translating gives CASSLNSPLHF.

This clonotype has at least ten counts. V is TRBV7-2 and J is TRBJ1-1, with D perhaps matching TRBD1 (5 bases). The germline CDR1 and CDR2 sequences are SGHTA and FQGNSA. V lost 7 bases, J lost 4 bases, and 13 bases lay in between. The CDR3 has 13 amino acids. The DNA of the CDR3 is TGTGCCAGCACCGCACCGGGGGGCACTGAAGCTTTCTTT. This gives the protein CASTAPGGTEAFF. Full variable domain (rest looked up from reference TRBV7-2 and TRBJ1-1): GAGVSQSPSNKVTEKGKDVELRCDPISGHTALYWYRQSLGQGLEFLIYFQGNSAPDKSGLPSDRFSAERTGGSVSTLTIQRTQQEDSAVYLCASTAPGGTEAFFGQGTRLTVV.

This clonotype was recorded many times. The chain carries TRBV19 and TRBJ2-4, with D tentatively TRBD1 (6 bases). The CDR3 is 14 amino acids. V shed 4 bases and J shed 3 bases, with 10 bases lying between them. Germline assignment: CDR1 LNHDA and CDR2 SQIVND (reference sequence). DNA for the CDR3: TGTGCCAGTAGTAGCCAGGGGATCAAAAACATTCAGTACTTC. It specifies CASSSQGIKNIQYF.

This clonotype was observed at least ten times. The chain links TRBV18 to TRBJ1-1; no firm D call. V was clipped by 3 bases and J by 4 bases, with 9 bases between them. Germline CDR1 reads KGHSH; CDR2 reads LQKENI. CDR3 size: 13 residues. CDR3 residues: CASSPPSSTEAFF. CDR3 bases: TGTGCCAGCTCACCGCCATCCAGCACTGAAGCTTTCTTT.